Sequencing of this TCR beta chain was carried out in a study of regulatory T cells in long-lasting Graves disease. This CDR3 is 15 amino acids long. CDR1 LNHDA and CDR2 SQIVND come from the germline V gene (reference sequence). V lost 10 bases, J lost 2 bases, and 14 bases stayed unmatched. Time point: newly diagnosed GD, antithyroid drugs for less than 3 months. Generation of the TCR library employed RNA extracted from PBMCs. Building of the TCR beta libraries involved iRepertoire HTBI primers and Arm-PCR of CDR3 regions. TCRdb independently ran MiXCR on the multiplex PCR reads; one entry per CDR3 protein. This sample carries a few hundred thousand distinct CDR3 sequences, 13% of them seen once, and the ten largest clones take roughly a tenth. This clonotype occurred a few times. The sample was also reused in another study, on T cells in Graves' hyperthyroidism and ophthalmopathy.

The chain links TRBV19 to TRBJ2-7, with 7 nucleotides matching TRBD1. The source of this sequence is a man aged 30 to 39 with Graves disease. Sample: peripheral blood mononuclear cells (PBMCs), taken at new diagnosis, from a patient treated with antithyroid drugs. The CDR3 sequence: CATIAGDSLTYEQYF. CDR3 nucleotides: TGTGCCACAATCGCAGGGGACAGCCTTACCTACGAGCAGTACTTC.